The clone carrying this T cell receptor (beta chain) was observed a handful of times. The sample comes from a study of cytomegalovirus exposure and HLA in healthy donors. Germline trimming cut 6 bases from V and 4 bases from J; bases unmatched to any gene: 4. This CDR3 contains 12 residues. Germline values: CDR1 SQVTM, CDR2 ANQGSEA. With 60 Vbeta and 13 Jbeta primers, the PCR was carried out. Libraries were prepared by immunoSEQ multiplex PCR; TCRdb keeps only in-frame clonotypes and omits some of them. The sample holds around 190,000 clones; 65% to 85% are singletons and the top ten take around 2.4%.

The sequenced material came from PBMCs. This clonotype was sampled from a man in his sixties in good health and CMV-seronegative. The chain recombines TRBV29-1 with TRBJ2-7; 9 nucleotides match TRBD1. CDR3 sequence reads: CSVGQGLYEQYF. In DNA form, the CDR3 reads TGCAGCGTCGGACAGGGGTTATACGAGCAGTACTTC.